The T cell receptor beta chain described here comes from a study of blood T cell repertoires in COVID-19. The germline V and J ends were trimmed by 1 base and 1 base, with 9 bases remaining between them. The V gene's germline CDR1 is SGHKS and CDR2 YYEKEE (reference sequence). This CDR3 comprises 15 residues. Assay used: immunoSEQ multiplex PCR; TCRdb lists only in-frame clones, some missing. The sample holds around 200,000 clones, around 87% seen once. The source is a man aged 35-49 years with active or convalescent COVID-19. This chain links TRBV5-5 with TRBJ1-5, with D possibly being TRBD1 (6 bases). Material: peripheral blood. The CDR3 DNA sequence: TGTGCCAGCAGCTTGTGGCAGGGGAGCAATCAGCCCCAGCATTTT. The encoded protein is CASSLWQGSNQPQHF.